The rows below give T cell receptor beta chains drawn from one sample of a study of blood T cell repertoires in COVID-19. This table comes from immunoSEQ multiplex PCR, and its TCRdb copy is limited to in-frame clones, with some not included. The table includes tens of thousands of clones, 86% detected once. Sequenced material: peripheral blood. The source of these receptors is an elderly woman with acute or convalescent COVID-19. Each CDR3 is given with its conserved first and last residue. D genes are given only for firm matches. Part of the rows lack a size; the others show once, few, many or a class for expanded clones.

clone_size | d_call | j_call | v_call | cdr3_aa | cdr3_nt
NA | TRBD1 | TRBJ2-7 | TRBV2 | CASSRDSLNPYF | TGTGCCAGCAGCAGGGACAGCCTCAACCCGTACTTC
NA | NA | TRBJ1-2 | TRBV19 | CASSIREGPRDYGYTF | TGTGCCAGTAGTATTCGGGAGGGGCCGCGGGACTATGGCTACACCTTC
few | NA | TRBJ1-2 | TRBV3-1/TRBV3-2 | CASSRSGGLHLRYSYTF | TGTGCCAGCAGCCGTAGCGGGGGGCTCCATTTGAGGTATAGCTACACCTTC
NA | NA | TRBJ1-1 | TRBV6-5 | CASSYSTAWTEAFF | TGTGCCAGCAGTTACTCGACAGCATGGACTGAAGCTTTCTTT
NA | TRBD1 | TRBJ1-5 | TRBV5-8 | CASSITGQTVSNQPQHF | TGTGCCAGCAGTATAACGGGACAGACGGTTAGCAATCAGCCCCAGCATTTT
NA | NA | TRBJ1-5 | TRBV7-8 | CASSLRIDSNQPQHF | TGTGCCAGCAGCTTACGGATAGACAGTAATCAGCCCCAGCATTTT
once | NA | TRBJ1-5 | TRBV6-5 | CASSSDSYSNQPQHF | TGTGCCAGCAGCTCTGACAGCTATAGCAATCAGCCCCAGCATTTT
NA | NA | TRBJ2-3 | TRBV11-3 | CASSVRDHSTDTQYF | TGTGCCAGCAGCGTGCGGGACCATAGCACAGATACGCAGTATTTT
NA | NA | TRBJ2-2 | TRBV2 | CAPPGNTGELFF | TGTGCCCCCCCAGGGAACACCGGGGAGCTGTTTTTT
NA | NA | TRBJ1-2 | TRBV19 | CASSIDSNYGYTF | TGTGCCAGTAGTATCGACAGTAACTATGGCTACACCTTC
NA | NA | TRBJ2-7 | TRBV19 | CASSIRHQGWAYEQYF | TGTGCCAGTAGTATTCGTCATCAGGGATGGGCCTACGAGCAGTACTTC
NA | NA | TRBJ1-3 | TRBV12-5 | CASEAGRYSGNTIYF | TGTGCTAGTGAGGCAGGCCGATACTCTGGAAACACCATATATTTT
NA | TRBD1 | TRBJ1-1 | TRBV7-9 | CASSPKGDRNTEAFF | TGTGCCAGCAGCCCCAAGGGGGACAGGAACACTGAAGCTTTCTTT
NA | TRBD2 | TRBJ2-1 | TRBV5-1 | CASSLALGGDEQFF | TGCGCCAGCAGCTTGGCGCTTGGGGGGGATGAGCAGTTCTTC
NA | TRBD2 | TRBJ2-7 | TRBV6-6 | CASRESSGDWDYEQYF | TGTGCCAGCAGAGAATCTAGCGGGGACTGGGACTACGAGCAGTACTTC
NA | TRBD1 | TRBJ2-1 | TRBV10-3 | CAISGTGGSYNEQFF | TGTGCCATCAGTGGGACAGGGGGATCCTACAATGAGCAGTTCTTC
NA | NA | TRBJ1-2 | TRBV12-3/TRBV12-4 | CASRTGFYGYTF | TGTGCCAGCAGGACAGGTTTCTATGGCTACACCTTC
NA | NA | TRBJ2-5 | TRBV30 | CAWSVAAPQAQYF | TGTGCCTGGAGTGTAGCAGCCCCCCAGGCCCAGTACTTC
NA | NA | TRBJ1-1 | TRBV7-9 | CASSLPPGGNTEAFF | TGTGCCAGCAGCTTACCCCCCGGGGGGAACACTGAAGCTTTCTTT
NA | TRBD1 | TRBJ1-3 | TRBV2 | CAGTGDPPGNTIYF | TGTGCCGGGACAGGGGACCCACCTGGAAACACCATATATTTT
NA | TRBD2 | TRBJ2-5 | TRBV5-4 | CASSLRTSGGGETQYF | TGTGCCAGCAGCCTTCGTACTAGCGGGGGAGGGGAGACCCAGTACTTC
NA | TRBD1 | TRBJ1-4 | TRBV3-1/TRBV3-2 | CASSLTGQGTNEKLFF | TGTGCCAGCAGCCTCACCGGACAGGGCACTAATGAAAAACTGTTTTTT
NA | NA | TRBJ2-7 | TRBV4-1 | CASSLTVGSSYEQYF | TGCGCCAGCAGCCTAACCGTGGGGAGCTCCTACGAGCAGTACTTC
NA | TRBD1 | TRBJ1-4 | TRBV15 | CATSSTRGQGNEKLFF | TGTGCCACCAGCTCAACCAGGGGACAGGGTAACGAAAAACTGTTTTTT
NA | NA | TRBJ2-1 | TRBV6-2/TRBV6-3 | CASSLNTRAATYNEQFF | TGTGCCAGCAGTCTAAACACTAGAGCCGCTACCTACAATGAGCAGTTCTTC
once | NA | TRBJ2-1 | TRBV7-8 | CASSLRQYNEQFF | TGTGCCAGCAGCTTACGACAGTACAATGAGCAGTTCTTC
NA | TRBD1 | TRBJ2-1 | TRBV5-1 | CASSFGQGAPTYNEQFF | TGCGCCAGCAGCTTCGGACAGGGGGCCCCTACCTACAATGAGCAGTTCTTC
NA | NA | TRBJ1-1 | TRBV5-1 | CASSPTARSNTEAFF | TGCGCCAGCAGCCCCACTGCAAGATCGAACACTGAAGCTTTCTTT
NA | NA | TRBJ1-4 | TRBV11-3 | CASSTQENEKLFF | TGTGCCAGCAGCACACAGGAGAATGAAAAACTGTTTTTT
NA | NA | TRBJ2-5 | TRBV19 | CASKALNFETQYF | TGTGCCAGTAAAGCTCTGAATTTTGAGACCCAGTACTTC
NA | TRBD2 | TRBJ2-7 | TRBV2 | CASLGGAYEQYF | TGTGCCAGCCTCGGGGGGGCCTACGAGCAGTACTTC
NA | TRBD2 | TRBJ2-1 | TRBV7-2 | CASSPHRAGGSYNEQFF | TGTGCCAGCAGCCCCCACCGGGCGGGGGGCTCCTACAATGAGCAGTTCTTC
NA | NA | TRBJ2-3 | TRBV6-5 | CASRSSLSTDTQYF | TGTGCCAGCCGGAGCTCGTTAAGCACAGATACGCAGTATTTT